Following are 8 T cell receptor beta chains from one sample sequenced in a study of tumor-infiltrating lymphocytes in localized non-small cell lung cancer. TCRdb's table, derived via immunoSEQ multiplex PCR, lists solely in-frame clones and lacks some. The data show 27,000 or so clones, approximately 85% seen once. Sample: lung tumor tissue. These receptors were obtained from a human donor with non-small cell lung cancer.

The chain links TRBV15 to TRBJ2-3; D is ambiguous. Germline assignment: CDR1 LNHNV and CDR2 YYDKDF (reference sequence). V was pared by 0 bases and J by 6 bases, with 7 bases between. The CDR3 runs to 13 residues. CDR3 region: CATSRDHEDTQYF. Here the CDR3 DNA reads TGTGCCACCAGCAGAGATCACGAGGATACGCAGTATTTT.

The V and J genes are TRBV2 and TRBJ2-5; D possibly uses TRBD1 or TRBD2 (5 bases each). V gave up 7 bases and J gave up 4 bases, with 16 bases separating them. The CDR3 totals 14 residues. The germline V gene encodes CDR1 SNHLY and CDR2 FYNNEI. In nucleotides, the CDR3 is TGTGCCAGCATCAGAGGGGTTCGTCTAGAGACCCAGTACTTC. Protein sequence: CASIRGVRLETQYF. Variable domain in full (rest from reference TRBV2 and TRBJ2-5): EPEVTQTPSHQVTQMGQEVILRCVPISNHLYFYWYRQILGQKVEFLVSFYNNEISEKSEIFDDQFSVERPDGSNFTLKIRSTKLEDSAMYFCASIRGVRLETQYFGPGTRLLVL.

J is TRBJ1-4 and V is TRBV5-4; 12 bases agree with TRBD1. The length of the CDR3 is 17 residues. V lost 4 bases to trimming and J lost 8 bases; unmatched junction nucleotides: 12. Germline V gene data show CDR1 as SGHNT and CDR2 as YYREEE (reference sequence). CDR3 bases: TGTGCCAGCAGCGCCCCCGCGGGGACAGGGGGCAGGGAAAAACTGTTTTTT. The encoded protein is CASSAPAGTGGREKLFF.

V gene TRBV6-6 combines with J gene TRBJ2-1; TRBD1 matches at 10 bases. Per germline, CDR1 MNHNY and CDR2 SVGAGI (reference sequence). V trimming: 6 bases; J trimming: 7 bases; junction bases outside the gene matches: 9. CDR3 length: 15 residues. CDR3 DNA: TGTGCCAGCAGCGCTCCTAGGACAGGGGGGAATGAGCAGTTCTTC. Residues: CASSAPRTGGNEQFF.

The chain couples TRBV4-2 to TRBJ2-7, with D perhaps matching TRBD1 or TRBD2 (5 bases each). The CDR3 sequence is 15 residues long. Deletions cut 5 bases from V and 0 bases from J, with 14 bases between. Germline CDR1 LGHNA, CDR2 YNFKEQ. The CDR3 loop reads CASSISGTDSYEQYF. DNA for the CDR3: TGTGCCAGCAGCATCTCCGGGACGGACTCCTACGAGCAGTACTTC.

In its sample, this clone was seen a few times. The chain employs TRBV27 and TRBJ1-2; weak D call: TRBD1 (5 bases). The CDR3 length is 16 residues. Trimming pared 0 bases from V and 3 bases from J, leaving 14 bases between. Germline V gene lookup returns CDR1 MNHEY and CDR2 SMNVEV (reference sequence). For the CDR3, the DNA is TGTGCCAGCAGTTTATCGAAGACTTTCAGGGACTATGGCTACACCTTC. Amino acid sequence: CASSLSKTFRDYGYTF.

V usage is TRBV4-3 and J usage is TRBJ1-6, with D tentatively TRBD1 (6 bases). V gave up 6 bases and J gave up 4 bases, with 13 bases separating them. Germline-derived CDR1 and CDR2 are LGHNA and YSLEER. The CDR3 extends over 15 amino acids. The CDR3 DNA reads TGCGCCAGCAGTGGGATCGGGACATATAATTCACCCCTCCACTTT. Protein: CASSGIGTYNSPLHF.

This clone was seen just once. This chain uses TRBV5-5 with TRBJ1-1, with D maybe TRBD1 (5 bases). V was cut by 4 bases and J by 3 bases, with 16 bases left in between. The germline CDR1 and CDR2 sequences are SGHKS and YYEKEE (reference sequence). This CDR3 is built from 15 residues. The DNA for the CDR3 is TGTGCCAGCAGCGCGTACAGGCCGGGGGACACTGAAGCTTTCTTT. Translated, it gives CASSAYRPGDTEAFF.